These 25 T cell receptor beta chains originate from one sample sequenced in a study of identical twins. TCRdb itself ran the 5' RACE reads through MiXCR, one entry per CDR3 protein. This table has some 790,000 distinct CDR3 sequences, 18% appearing once. These data are also associated with another study on T cells expressing NK-cell markers.

Sequences were obtained from PBMCs. The source of these receptors is a woman between 18 and 29 years old in good health.

The chain is built from TRBV20-1 and TRBJ2-1; 10 nucleotides line up with TRBD2. The CDR3 has 15 amino acids. Germline values: CDR1 DFQATT, CDR2 SNEGSKA (reference sequence). V trimming: 3 bases; J trimming: 7 bases; junction bases outside the gene matches: 9. CDR3 sequence reads: CSASKPSGSLNEQFF. CDR3 bases: TGCAGTGCTAGTAAACCTAGCGGGAGTCTGAATGAGCAGTTCTTC.

This clonotype was observed a few times. The rearrangement links TRBV6-2 or TRBV6-3 to TRBJ2-1; D may match TRBD1 or TRBD2 (5 bases each). Germline V gene data show CDR1 as MNHEY and CDR2 as SVGEGT. Trimming removed 3 bases from V and 12 bases from J, with 15 bases in between. This CDR3 comprises 13 residues. Here the CDR3 reads CASSYQGARGQFF. CDR3 DNA sequence: TGTGCCAGCAGTTATCAAGGTGCGAGGGGGCAGTTCTTC.

V gene TRBV11-2 combines with J gene TRBJ2-1; D is perhaps TRBD1 (6 bases). Trimming shortened V by 5 bases and J by 7 bases, and 15 bases separated the two germline ends. Looked up from germline, CDR1 is SGHAT and CDR2 is FQNNGV. CDR3 length: 14 residues. In DNA form, the CDR3 reads TGTGCCAGCAGCGGTCGACAGGATTGGAATGAGCAGTTCTTC. Translation: CASSGRQDWNEQFF.

The chain combines TRBV12-3 or TRBV12-4 with TRBJ2-5; TRBD1 aligns across 7 bases. V lost 6 bases, J lost 4 bases, and 5 bases stayed unmatched. This CDR3 has 13 amino acids. The DNA for the CDR3 is TGTGCCAGCAGATTTGGACAGGTAGAGACCCAGTACTTC. Encoded protein: CASRFGQVETQYF.

This clonotype came up a few times. The V and J genes are TRBV20-1 and TRBJ2-7; perhaps TRBD2 as D (6 bases). This CDR3 is built from 14 residues. Germline V gene lookup returns CDR1 DFQATT and CDR2 SNEGSKA (reference sequence). Between the trimmed V and J ends, which lost 4 bases and 0 bases, there was a span of 13 bases. Here the CDR3 DNA reads TGCAGTGCTAAGGACTATAGGAGCTCCTACGAGCAGTACTTC. Translated, it gives CSAKDYRSSYEQYF.

This clonotype was seen ten or more times. The chain combines TRBV20-1 with TRBJ2-1, with 8 positions matching TRBD2. V lost 3 bases, J lost 8 bases, and 15 bases stayed unmatched. The germline CDR1 and CDR2 sequences are DFQATT and SNEGSKA (reference sequence). The CDR3 contains 16 residues. CDR3 protein: CSASGGTGGPVHEQFF. DNA for the CDR3: TGCAGTGCTAGCGGAGGGACGGGAGGGCCGGTGCATGAGCAGTTCTTC.

This chain links TRBV9 with TRBJ2-5; 8 bases map to TRBD2. The CDR3 is 16 residues long. CDR1 SGDLS and CDR2 YYNGEE come from the germline V gene. Trimming took 0 bases from V and 3 from J; bases not matched to a gene: 7. CDR3 bases: TGTGCCAGCAGCGTAGAGGGTAGCGGGGTTGAAGAGACCCAGTACTTC. This codes for CASSVEGSGVEETQYF.

This clonotype was counted at least ten times. This sequence joins TRBV6-1 and TRBJ2-4; TRBD1 agrees at 9 bases. CDR1 and CDR2 (germline): MNHNS, SASEGT. V dropped 3 bases and J dropped 8; count of bases not matched to a gene: 8. The CDR3 covers 15 residues. The CDR3 DNA follows: TGTGCCAGCAGTGACGCCGGGACAGGGTGGCACATTCAGTACTTC. It codes for CASSDAGTGWHIQYF.

The rearrangement joins TRBV2 to TRBJ2-3; D is undetermined. The germline gives CDR1 SNHLY, CDR2 FYNNEI. Trimming took off 3 bases at V and 0 bases at J, with 7 bases between the two ends. The CDR3 has 14 residues. The CDR3 here is CASSDRQSTDTQYF. The DNA for the CDR3 is TGTGCCAGCAGTGACCGGCAGAGCACAGATACGCAGTATTTT.

The V call is TRBV30, the J call TRBJ1-5; no clear D. The germline V and J ends were trimmed by 1 base and 5 bases, with 9 bases remaining between them. Germline loops: CDR1 GTSNPN, CDR2 SVGIG (reference sequence). The CDR3 consists of 13 residues. The CDR3 DNA is TGTGCCTGGAGTGGCAGGATAGATCAGCCCCAGCATTTT. Residues: CAWSGRIDQPQHF.

This clonotype was found a few times. The rearrangement joins TRBV12-3 or TRBV12-4 to TRBJ2-3; possible D gene TRBD1, 5 bases. Trimming stripped 7 bases from V and 4 bases from J, with 15 bases between. This CDR3 contains 14 residues. The CDR3 is CASNPLGAADTQYF. CDR3 nucleotide sequence: TGTGCCAGCAACCCCCTTGGGGCCGCAGATACGCAGTATTTT.

The V call is TRBV3-1, the J call TRBJ2-1; D unresolved. The germline gives CDR1 LGHDT, CDR2 YNNKEL (reference sequence). This CDR3 is 12 amino acids long. V was shortened by 0 bases and J by 9 bases, with 6 bases between the two germline ends. The CDR3 region has the DNA TGTGCCAGCAGCCAAGAGAAGGCTGAGCAGTTCTTC. This translates into CASSQEKAEQFF.

The chain has TRBV29-1 and TRBJ2-1; perhaps TRBD1 as D (6 bases). Germline V CDR1 and CDR2: SQVTM, ANQGSEA. Trimming took 4 bases from V and 5 from J, leaving 12 bases between them. This CDR3 is built from 13 residues. The CDR3 coding sequence is TGCAGCGTTGGGGTACAGGGACACAATGAGCAGTTCTTC. This gives the protein CSVGVQGHNEQFF.

This clonotype was observed a handful of times. This chain uses TRBV6-1 with TRBJ1-1; 7 bases are shared with TRBD1. This CDR3 is 14 amino acids long. Germline assignment: CDR1 MNHNS and CDR2 SASEGT. V shed 5 bases, J shed 4 bases, and the junction held 7 bases outside the gene matches. The CDR3 coding sequence is TGTGCCAGCAGTCGGACAGGCGGGGTCACTGAAGCTTTCTTT. It codes for CASSRTGGVTEAFF.

This clonotype was recorded at least ten times. The CDR3 sequence is CSARDSGRGEQYF. The DNA for the CDR3 is TGCAGTGCTAGAGACTCGGGCAGGGGGGAGCAGTACTTC. The chain employs TRBV20-1 and TRBJ2-7; 7 positions match TRBD1. Germline assignment: CDR1 DFQATT and CDR2 SNEGSKA (reference sequence). V was pared by 0 bases and J by 7 bases, with 6 bases of the junction left unmatched. The CDR3 runs 13 residues.

This clonotype was observed a handful of times. The gene calls are TRBV5-5 and TRBJ2-1, with 8 bases matching TRBD2. Germline trimming cut 5 bases from V and 4 bases from J; bases unmatched to any gene: 8. The CDR3 covers 15 residues. The germline CDR1 and CDR2 sequences are SGHKS and YYEKEE (reference sequence). This CDR3 reads CASSGRGAIYNEQFF. DNA for the CDR3: TGTGCCAGCAGTGGGCGGGGGGCGATTTACAATGAGCAGTTCTTC.

This clonotype has just a few counts. The V and J genes are TRBV5-1 and TRBJ2-7; 8 nucleotides align to TRBD2. Unmatched junction bases numbered 7, after V lost 3 bases and J lost 5 bases. CDR3 length equals 14 residues. Per the germline V gene, CDR1 is SGHRS and CDR2 is YFSETQ. As DNA, the CDR3 is TGCGCCAGCAGCTCAGGGACTAGTTTCGACGAGCAGTACTTC. This translates into CASSSGTSFDEQYF.

This clonotype came up many times. J is TRBJ2-7 and V is TRBV5-1, with 8 bases matching TRBD1. This CDR3 has 16 amino acids. Germline CDR1 is SGHRS and CDR2 is YFSETQ. The ends lost 0 bases at V and 1 base at J; junction bases unmatched: 6. The CDR3 coding sequence is TGCGCCAGCAGCTTGGGTATTACAGGGGGGTCCTACGAGCAGTACTTC. Translation gives CASSLGITGGSYEQYF.

This clonotype was detected ten times or more. The V and J genes are TRBV5-1 and TRBJ2-1; D is possibly TRBD2 (6 bases). CDR1 is SGHRS, CDR2 YFSETQ, per germline. CDR3 length: 16 amino acids. V was trimmed by 4 bases and J by 0 bases, leaving 14 bases between them. This CDR3 reads CASSRGRGRSYNEQFF. CDR3 bases: TGCGCCAGCAGCCGCGGGCGGGGTCGCTCCTACAATGAGCAGTTCTTC.

This sequence joins TRBV27 and TRBJ2-3; 10 bases match TRBD2. The J segment lost 4 bases and the V segment lost 1 base, leaving 8 bases of the junction unmatched. The CDR3 extends over 17 amino acids. Per germline, CDR1 MNHEY and CDR2 SMNVEV (reference sequence). Here the CDR3 DNA reads TGTGCCAGCAGTTTATGGTCTAGCGGGAGTAGGGCAGATACGCAGTATTTT. Its protein product is CASSLWSSGSRADTQYF.

This clonotype has only a few counts. The chain recombines TRBV7-7 with TRBJ2-1; tentatively, D is TRBD2 (5 bases). The CDR3 totals 14 residues. V lost 1 base, J lost 8 bases, and 12 bases lay in between. Germline assignment: CDR1 SSHAT and CDR2 FNYEAQ (reference sequence). The CDR3 spells CASSLVLDFDEQFF. For the CDR3, the DNA is TGTGCCAGCAGCTTAGTACTAGATTTCGATGAGCAGTTCTTC. Using reference TRBV7-7 and TRBJ2-1 for the parts outside the CDR3, the full variable domain is GAGVSQSPRYKVTKRGQDVTLRCDPISSHATLYWYQQALGQGPEFLTYFNYEAQPDKSGLPSDRFSAERPEGSISTLTIQRTEQRDSAMYRCASSLVLDFDEQFFGPGTRLTVL.

This clonotype has more than one count but fewer than ten. The gene calls are TRBV12-3 or TRBV12-4 and TRBJ1-1, with D possibly matching TRBD1 (5 bases). V was pared by 7 bases and J by 7 bases, with 16 bases between. CDR3 size: 13 residues. CDR3 sequence: CASTFRELGEAFF. The CDR3 DNA sequence: TGTGCCAGCACCTTCAGGGAGTTGGGTGAAGCTTTCTTT.

This clonotype appeared a few times. This chain joins TRBV12-3 or TRBV12-4 and TRBJ2-7, with D uncertain. V was clipped by 1 base and J by 1 base, with 8 bases between them. The CDR3 has 14 amino acids. DNA of the CDR3: TGTGCCAGCAGTTTAGGTCGGAAGTCCTACGAGCAGTACTTC. Translation gives CASSLGRKSYEQYF.

This clonotype was recorded a few times. The V and J genes are TRBV29-1 and TRBJ2-1; 8 bases align to TRBD1. With 4 bases clipped from V and 6 bases from J, the junction kept 8 bases outside the gene matches. CDR3 length equals 14 residues. Germline assignment: CDR1 SQVTM and CDR2 ANQGSEA. CDR3 sequence (DNA): TGCAGCGTTGTACCGGGACAGGCCCCCAATGAGCAGTTCTTC. Protein sequence: CSVVPGQAPNEQFF.

This clonotype was counted only a few times. The CDR3 spells CASSLGRGAAGYNEQFF. In DNA form, the CDR3 reads TGTGCCAGCAGCTTAGGTCGGGGGGCAGCGGGGTACAATGAGCAGTTCTTC. The rearrangement uses TRBV7-2 and TRBJ2-1; D perhaps matches TRBD2 (7 bases). V gave up 1 base and J gave up 4 bases, with 17 bases separating them. Germline lookup yields CDR1 SGHTA and CDR2 FQGNSA. CDR3 length: 17 amino acids.